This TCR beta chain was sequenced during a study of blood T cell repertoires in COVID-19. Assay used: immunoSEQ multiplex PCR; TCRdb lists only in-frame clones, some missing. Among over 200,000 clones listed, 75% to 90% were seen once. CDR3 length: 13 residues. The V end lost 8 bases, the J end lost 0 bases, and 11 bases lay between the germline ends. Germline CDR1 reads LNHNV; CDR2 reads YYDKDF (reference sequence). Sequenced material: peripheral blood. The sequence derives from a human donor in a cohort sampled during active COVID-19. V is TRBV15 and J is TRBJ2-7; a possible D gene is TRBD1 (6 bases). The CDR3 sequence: CATQQGYSYEQYF. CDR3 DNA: TGTGCCACCCAACAGGGTTACTCCTACGAGCAGTACTTC.